This T cell receptor beta chain was profiled in a study of cytomegalovirus exposure and HLA in healthy donors. Findings of the study overall: Listed as cytomegalovirus-associated were 150 to 200 TCR beta chains. High specificity and sensitivity for cytomegalovirus status were reported for the classifier.

Primers for the PCR totalled 60 Vbeta and 13 Jbeta. TCRdb's copy holds only in-frame clones and misses some; the assay was immunoSEQ multiplex PCR. The repertoire holds approximately 160,000 clones, with roughly four fifths as singletons. A word on this clone: Its antigen is as yet unknown. Relative to the germline gene, one junction end is altered; a read error may explain this.

The origin of this receptor is a man younger than 45 in good health and CMV-seropositive. Sequences were obtained from PBMCs.

This CDR3 reads CSSSRNEKLFF. The CDR3 coding sequence is TGTTCCAGCAGCCGTAATGAAAAACTGTTTTTT. This rearrangement joins TRBV7-9 to TRBJ1-4; unclear D gene. This CDR3 contains 11 residues. CDR1 SEHNR and CDR2 FQNEAQ come from the germline V gene (reference sequence).